The 21 T cell receptor beta chains below come from one sample, sequenced in a study of T cell repertoires in cytomegalovirus infection. These receptors have no identified antigens. TCRdb reprocessed the reads via MiXCR and lists one record per CDR3 protein. The table lists some 940,000 distinct CDR3 sequences, 30% to 40% of them singletons, with roughly 13% in the top ten. Sequences were derived from cultured CD8+ T cells from PBMCs, sampled from culture after CMV antigen stimulation. These receptors came from a human donor in good health (CMV status not recorded). Some clones in this sample may be carry-over from other donors' samples.

The rearrangement uses TRBV9 and TRBJ2-5; D not resolved. Trimming stripped 0 bases from V and 9 bases from J, with 12 bases between. In germline, CDR1 is SGDLS, CDR2 YYNGEE. The CDR3 length is 13 residues. The CDR3 region is CASSVGSGKAQYF. The CDR3 DNA reads TGTGCCAGCAGCGTAGGGTCGGGTAAAGCCCAGTACTTC.

Ten or more counts support this clonotype. The DNA of the CDR3 is TGTGCCAGCAGACAAACCGGTCGGGGGTCCCAGCCCCAGCATTTT. Translated, it gives CASRQTGRGSQPQHF. V usage is TRBV12-3 or TRBV12-4 and J usage is TRBJ1-5; a possible D gene is TRBD1 (5 bases). The V gene lost 6 bases and the J gene lost 7 bases, with 19 bases spanning the gap. This CDR3 is built from 15 residues.

This clonotype was recorded a few times. CDR3 sequence: CASSWGTGPYGYTF. The CDR3 nucleotides read TGTGCCAGCAGTTGGGGGACAGGCCCCTATGGCTACACCTTC. This chain connects TRBV7-6 to TRBJ1-2; 8 nucleotides agree with TRBD1. Germline CDR1 and CDR2: SGHVS and FNYEAQ. After removal of 6 bases from V and 4 bases from J, the junction contained 7 bases not matched to a gene. The CDR3 sequence is 14 residues long.

This clonotype was counted between two and nine times. The V call is TRBV12-3 or TRBV12-4, the J call TRBJ2-1, with 11 bases matching TRBD2. The CDR3 consists of 17 residues. Trimming took 4 bases from V and 3 from J; bases not matched to a gene: 8. The DNA for the CDR3 is TGTGCCAGCAGTTCCCTAGCGGGGGGCCCCTACTACAATGAGCAGTTCTTC. This codes for CASSSLAGGPYYNEQFF.

This clonotype appeared a few times. This sequence joins TRBV20-1 and TRBJ2-5; no firm D call. Germline V CDR1 and CDR2: DFQATT, SNEGSKA (reference sequence). V was clipped by 2 bases and J by 5 bases, with 18 bases between them. The CDR3 has 15 amino acids. CDR3 sequence reads: CSARYLLVPRETQYF. In nucleotides, the CDR3 is TGCAGTGCTAGATATCTTCTTGTTCCCCGGGAGACCCAGTACTTC.

The chain employs TRBV6-2 or TRBV6-3 and TRBJ2-1, with 8 positions matching TRBD2. Per germline, CDR1 MNHEY and CDR2 SVGEGT. V shed 6 bases and J 8 bases; nucleotides not matched to a gene: 21. This CDR3 contains 18 residues. This CDR3 is CASSPGPAGAAGKDEQFF. The DNA of the CDR3 is TGTGCCAGCAGCCCTGGACCAGCGGGGGCCGCGGGGAAGGATGAGCAGTTCTTC.

This clonotype occurred a few times. The chain employs TRBV6-6 and TRBJ2-7; weak D call: TRBD2 (5 bases). In germline, CDR1 is MNHNY, CDR2 SVGAGI (reference sequence). With 6 bases removed from V and 1 base from J, the gap between germline ends came to 13 bases. The CDR3 has 14 residues. In nucleotides, the CDR3 is TGTGCCAGCAGCAACGGGGTACTTTCCTACGAGCAGTACTTC. This gives the protein CASSNGVLSYEQYF.

This clonotype was recorded at least ten times. The V call is TRBV12-3 or TRBV12-4, the J call TRBJ2-7; D call uncertain. This CDR3 spans 11 amino acids. V lost 5 bases and J 3 bases, leaving 5 bases between the germline ends. CDR3: CASSDNYEQYF. The CDR3 nucleotides read TGTGCCAGCAGTGACAACTACGAGCAGTACTTC.

This chain links TRBV6-6 with TRBJ2-1; D is ambiguous. Germline assignment: CDR1 MNHNY and CDR2 SVGAGI (reference sequence). This CDR3 contains 13 residues. Deletions cut 3 bases from V and 7 bases from J, with 10 bases between. The CDR3 spells CASSYFLGNEQFF. DNA of the CDR3: TGTGCCAGCAGTTATTTTCTAGGGAATGAGCAGTTCTTC.

A few counts support this clonotype. The CDR3 region is CASSSSPGVFDGDQPQHF. The DNA of the CDR3 is TGTGCCAGCAGCTCCTCCCCCGGGGTTTTTGACGGTGATCAGCCCCAGCATTTT. V usage is TRBV7-6 and J usage is TRBJ1-5; D not certain. The germline V gene encodes CDR1 SGHVS and CDR2 FNYEAQ. V was pared by 4 bases and J by 5 bases, with 24 bases between. The CDR3 is 18 amino acids.

This clonotype was observed a handful of times. The rearrangement uses TRBV6-1 and TRBJ1-1, with D possibly being TRBD1 (5 bases). This CDR3 spans 14 amino acids. The germline V and J ends were trimmed by 3 bases and 7 bases, with 15 bases remaining between them. Germline V gene sequence: CDR1 MNHNS, CDR2 SASEGT. CDR3 amino acids: CASSDAGTVGEAFF. The DNA for the CDR3 is TGTGCCAGCAGTGACGCCGGGACGGTGGGTGAAGCTTTCTTT.

This clonotype was seen more than once but under ten times. The chain couples TRBV6-6 to TRBJ1-5; D gene ambiguous. CDR3 length equals 14 residues. Germline V gives CDR1 MNHNY, CDR2 SVGAGI (reference sequence). The V gene lost 2 bases and the J gene lost 4 bases, with 9 bases spanning the gap. CDR3 nucleotide sequence: TGTGCCAGCAGTTACAGAGACGGGAATCAGCCCCAGCATTTT. Translated, it gives CASSYRDGNQPQHF.

The rearrangement joins TRBV13 to TRBJ1-1; a possible D gene is TRBD1 (6 bases). Trimming removed 0 bases from V and 3 bases from J, with 17 bases in between. Per the germline V gene, CDR1 is PRHDT and CDR2 is FYEKMQ (reference sequence). The CDR3 is 17 residues long. The CDR3: CASSLGSNRDEDTEAFF. For the CDR3, the DNA is TGTGCCAGCAGCTTAGGCTCGAACAGGGATGAGGACACTGAAGCTTTCTTT.

The chain carries TRBV27 and TRBJ2-6; possible D gene TRBD1, 7 bases. The germline gives CDR1 MNHEY, CDR2 SMNVEV (reference sequence). V was shortened by 6 bases and J by 4 bases, with 13 bases between the two germline ends. The CDR3 covers 15 residues. CDR3 DNA: TGTGCCAGCAGGGAGGGGGCGTGGGGGGCCAACGTCCTGACTTTC. This gives the protein CASREGAWGANVLTF.

This rearrangement joins TRBV15 to TRBJ1-4; D not resolved. The CDR3 contains 17 residues. In germline, CDR1 is LNHNV, CDR2 YYDKDF (reference sequence). Trimming pared 0 bases from V and 7 bases from J, leaving 18 bases between. CDR3 amino acids: CATSRESLARGAEKLFF. In DNA form, the CDR3 reads TGTGCCACCAGCAGAGAAAGTTTGGCCCGGGGAGCTGAAAAACTGTTTTTT. Drawing the rest from reference TRBV15 and TRBJ1-4, the complete variable domain is DAMVIQNPRYQVTQFGKPVTLSCSQTLNHNVMYWYQQKSSQAPKLLFHYYDKDFNNEADTPDNFQSRRPNTSFCFLDIRSPGLGDTAMYLCATSRESLARGAEKLFFGSGTQLSVL.

There are a few counts of this clonotype. This chain connects TRBV15 to TRBJ2-5; the D gene is possibly TRBD1 (6 bases). The V gene lost 3 bases and the J gene lost 1 base, with 6 bases spanning the gap. The CDR3 is made up of 13 amino acids. The germline V gene has CDR1 LNHNV and CDR2 YYDKDF (reference sequence). CDR3 DNA sequence: TGTGCCACCAGCAGCAGGGGCCAAGAGACCCAGTACTTC. Protein product: CATSSRGQETQYF.

The rearrangement links TRBV5-1 to TRBJ2-3; the D gene is possibly TRBD2 (5 bases). V was clipped by 0 bases and J by 2 bases, with 13 bases between them. Germline V gene lookup returns CDR1 SGHRS and CDR2 YFSETQ. This CDR3 region has 16 residues. This CDR3 reads CASSLGGLHSTDTQYF. DNA of the CDR3: TGCGCCAGCAGCTTGGGAGGACTTCACTCCACAGATACGCAGTATTTT.

Remarks on this clonotype: A much larger clone differs from this one at a single base, so this may be a read error. The chain couples TRBV7-2 to TRBJ2-5; D is uncertain. There are 14 residues in the CDR3. Between the trimmed V and J ends, which lost 5 bases and 5 bases, there was a span of 15 bases. Germline V CDR1 and CDR2: SGHTA, FQGNSA. CDR3 residues: CASSHPGYGETQYF. DNA of the CDR3: TGTGCCAGCAGCCATCCCGGATACGGCGAGACCCAGTACTTC.

Note on this clonotype: Here the CDR3 omits its conserved ending phenylalanine or tryptophan, so a read error is the likely source. This chain links TRBV24-1 with TRBJ2-1, with 8 nucleotides matching TRBD2. This CDR3 comprises 16 residues. V was clipped by 2 bases and J by 2 bases; unmatched bases: 4. Germline CDR1 KGHDR, CDR2 SFDVKD. In DNA form, the CDR3 reads TGTGCCACCAGTGATTGGGGACTAGACCCCTACAATGAGCAGTTCTCC. This gives the protein CATSDWGLDPYNEQFS.

This clonotype was counted a single time. The chain is built from TRBV6-6 and TRBJ2-5, with 9 bases aligning to TRBD2. The CDR3 loop spans 17 amino acids. V lost 2 bases and J lost 2; bases outside the gene matches: 9. The germline gives CDR1 MNHNY, CDR2 SVGAGI (reference sequence). CDR3 sequence reads: CASSYGGLAGPQETQYF. The CDR3 DNA follows: TGTGCCAGCAGTTACGGGGGGCTAGCGGGGCCACAAGAGACCCAGTACTTC.

There are a few counts of this clonotype. The chain links TRBV14 to TRBJ2-2; maybe TRBD1 (6 bases). Between the trimmed V and J ends, which lost 2 bases and 3 bases, there was a span of 10 bases. This CDR3 is built from 15 residues. Germline values: CDR1 SGHDN, CDR2 FVKESK. CDR3 nucleotide sequence: TGTGCCAGCAGCCAATTCAGGGGCCACACCGGGGAGCTGTTTTTT. Protein product: CASSQFRGHTGELFF.